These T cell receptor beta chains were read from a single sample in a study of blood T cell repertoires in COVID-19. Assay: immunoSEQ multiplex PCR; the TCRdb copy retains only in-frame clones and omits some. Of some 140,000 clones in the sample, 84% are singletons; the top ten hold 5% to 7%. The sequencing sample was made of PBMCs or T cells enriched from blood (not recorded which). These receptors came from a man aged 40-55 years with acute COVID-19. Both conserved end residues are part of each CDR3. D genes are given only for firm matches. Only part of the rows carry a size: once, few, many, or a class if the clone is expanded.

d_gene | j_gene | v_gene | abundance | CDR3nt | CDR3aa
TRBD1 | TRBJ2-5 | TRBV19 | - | TGTGCCAGTACGGGGACAGGGGGACAGACCCAGTACTTC | CASTGTGGQTQYF
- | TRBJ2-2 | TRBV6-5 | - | TGTGCCAGCAGTTACACAGAAGCCGGGGAGCTGTTTTTT | CASSYTEAGELFF
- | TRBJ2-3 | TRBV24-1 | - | TGTGCCACCAGTGATTTGCGACAGAGCACAGATACGCAGTATTTT | CATSDLRQSTDTQYF
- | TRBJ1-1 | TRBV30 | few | TGTGCCTGGAGTTTCCCAGGGGATGCGAACACTGAAGCTTTCTTT | CAWSFPGDANTEAFF
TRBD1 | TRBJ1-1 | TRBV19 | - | TGTGCCAGTAGTATAGACCAGACAGGGAGTTCTGAAGCTTTCTTT | CASSIDQTGSSEAFF
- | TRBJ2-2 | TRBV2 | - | TGTGCCAGCAGGGGGGGACAGAGGAACACCGGGGAGCTGTTTTTT | CASRGGQRNTGELFF
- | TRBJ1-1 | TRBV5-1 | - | TGCGCCAGCAGCTTGGCAGGGGTCACCCATGAAGCTTTCTTT | CASSLAGVTHEAFF
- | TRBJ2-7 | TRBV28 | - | TGTGCCAGCAGTCCGATGATTCAGGTAACCTACGAGCAGTACTTC | CASSPMIQVTYEQYF
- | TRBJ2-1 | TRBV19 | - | TGTGCCAGTAGTATTGGGGCTCCCTCCTACAATGAGCAGTTCTTC | CASSIGAPSYNEQFF
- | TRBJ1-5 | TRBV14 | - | TGTGCCAGCAGCCAATCGCCACAGCAGCCCCAGCATTTT | CASSQSPQQPQHF